This T cell receptor (beta chain) is drawn from a study of CD8 T cells in Susac syndrome. Background on the study: Among the Susac syndrome patients who underwent sequencing, more than 5 had clinically active disease, while fewer than 10 of them were in remission.

RNA was extracted with the RNeasy kit, and a quantity of about 0.45 to 1 ug was reverse transcribed using random hexamers. It was immunoSEQ multiplex PCR that amplified TCR beta CDR3 across 54 Vbeta and 13 Jbeta. TCRdb redid the calling of the immunoSEQ multiplex PCR reads with MiXCR, one entry per CDR3 protein. The sample shows about 210,000 distinct CDR3 sequences, around 93% of them seen only once. Purification of the CD8+ and CD4+ T cells relied on negative isolation, and TEMRA cells underwent FACS enrichment. With 5 bases removed from V and 0 bases from J, the gap between germline ends came to 13 bases. Germline V lookup: CDR1 DFQATT, CDR2 SNEGSKA (reference sequence). The CDR3 runs 14 residues. Note on this clonotype: The antigen remains undetermined.

Study outcomes and limitations: Only a relatively small number of individuals were included in the TCR sequencing and HLA analysis.

Input material: CD4+ T cells from PBMCs. The clonotype was recovered from a human donor with Susac syndrome. The genes are TRBV20-1 and TRBJ1-1; a possible D gene is TRBD1 (5 bases). As DNA, the CDR3 is TGCAGTGCTGTTACCCAGGGATTGAACACTGAAGCTTTCTTT. Translating it yields CSAVTQGLNTEAFF.